This T cell receptor (beta chain) was profiled in a study of blood T cell repertoires in COVID-19. As for the study in general: In each case, the material was cDNA or gDNA derived from T cells, B-cell-depleted T cells, or PBMCs.

Germline V gives CDR1 SQVTM, CDR2 ANQGSEA. V lost 7 bases and J lost 7; bases outside the gene matches: 2. This CDR3 is 10 amino acids long. This clone was recorded only once. Measured with immunoSEQ multiplex PCR; TCRdb has only the in-frame clones, and not every one. In the table there are roughly 90,000 clones, 85% of which are singletons. This sequence joins TRBV29-1 and TRBJ2-7, with 9 nucleotides matching TRBD1. Sequencing was performed on peripheral blood. This TCR came from a man aged 50 to 59 with acute or convalescent COVID-19. For the CDR3, the DNA is TGCAGCGATGGACAGGGGGAGCAGTACTTC. This translates into CSDGQGEQYF.